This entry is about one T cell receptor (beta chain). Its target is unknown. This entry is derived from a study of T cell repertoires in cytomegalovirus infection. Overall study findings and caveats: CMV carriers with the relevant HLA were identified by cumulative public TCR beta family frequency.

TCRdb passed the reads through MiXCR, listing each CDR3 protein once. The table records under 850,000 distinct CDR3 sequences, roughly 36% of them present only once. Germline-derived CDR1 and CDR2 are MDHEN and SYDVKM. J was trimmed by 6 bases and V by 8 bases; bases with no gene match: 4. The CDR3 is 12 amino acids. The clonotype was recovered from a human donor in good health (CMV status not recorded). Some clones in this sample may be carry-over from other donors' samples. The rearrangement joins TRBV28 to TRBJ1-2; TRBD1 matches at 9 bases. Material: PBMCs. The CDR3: CASGTGINGYTF. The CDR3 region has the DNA TGTGCCAGCGGGACAGGGATCAATGGCTACACCTTC.